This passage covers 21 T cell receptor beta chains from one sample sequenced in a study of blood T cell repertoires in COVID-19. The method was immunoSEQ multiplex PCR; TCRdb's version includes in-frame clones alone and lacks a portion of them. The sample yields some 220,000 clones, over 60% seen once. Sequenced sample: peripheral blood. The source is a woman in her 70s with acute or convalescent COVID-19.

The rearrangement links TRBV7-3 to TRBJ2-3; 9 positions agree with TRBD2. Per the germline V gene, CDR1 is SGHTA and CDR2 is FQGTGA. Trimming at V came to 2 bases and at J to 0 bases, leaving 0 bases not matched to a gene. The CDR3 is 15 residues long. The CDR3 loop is CASSLAGGSTDTQYF. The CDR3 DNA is TGTGCCAGCAGCTTAGCGGGGGGGAGCACAGATACGCAGTATTTT.

Here the CDR3 reads CASSQERLSGDSTDTQYF. CDR3 coding DNA: TGCGCCAGCAGCCAAGAAAGGTTATCGGGGGACTCCACAGATACGCAGTATTTT. The gene calls are TRBV4-3 and TRBJ2-3; D is possibly TRBD2 (6 bases). CDR1 LGHNA and CDR2 YSLEER come from the germline V gene. The germline V and J ends were trimmed by 0 bases and 2 bases, with 18 bases remaining between them. The CDR3 is 18 residues long.

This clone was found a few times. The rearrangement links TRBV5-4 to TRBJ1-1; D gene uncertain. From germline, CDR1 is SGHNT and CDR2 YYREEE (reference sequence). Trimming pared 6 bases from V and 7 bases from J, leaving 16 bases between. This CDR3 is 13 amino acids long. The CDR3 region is CASTAIGIDEAFF. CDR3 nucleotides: TGTGCCAGCACAGCGATCGGGATCGATGAAGCTTTCTTT.

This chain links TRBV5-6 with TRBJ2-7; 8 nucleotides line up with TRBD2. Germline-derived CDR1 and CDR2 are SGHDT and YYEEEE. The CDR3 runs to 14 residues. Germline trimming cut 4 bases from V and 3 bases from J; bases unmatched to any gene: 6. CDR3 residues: CASSVGLVVYEQYF. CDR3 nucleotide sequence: TGTGCCAGCAGCGTGGGACTAGTGGTCTACGAGCAGTACTTC.

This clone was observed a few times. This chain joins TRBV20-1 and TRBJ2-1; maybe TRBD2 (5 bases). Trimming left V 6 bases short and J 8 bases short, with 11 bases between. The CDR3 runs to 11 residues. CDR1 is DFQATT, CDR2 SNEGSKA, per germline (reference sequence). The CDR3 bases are TGCAGTGCAACTGTCGGGGATGAGCAGTTCTTC. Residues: CSATVGDEQFF.

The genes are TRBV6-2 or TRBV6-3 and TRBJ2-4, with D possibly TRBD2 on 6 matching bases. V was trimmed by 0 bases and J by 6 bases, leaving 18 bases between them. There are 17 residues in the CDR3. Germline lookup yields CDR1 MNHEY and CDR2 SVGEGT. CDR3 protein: CASSYSGGAPLGNIQYF. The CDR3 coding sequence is TGTGCCAGCAGTTACTCCGGGGGAGCTCCTCTAGGAAACATTCAGTACTTC.

The CDR3 loop reads CASSWGQGATYEQYF. The CDR3, as DNA: TGCGCCAGCAGCTGGGGACAGGGGGCTACCTACGAGCAGTACTTC. The chain combines TRBV5-1 with TRBJ2-7; the match to TRBD1 covers 12 bases. From germline, CDR1 is SGHRS and CDR2 YFSETQ. The V gene end was trimmed by 3 bases and the J gene end by 2 bases; junction bases not matched to a gene: 3. This CDR3 has 15 amino acids.

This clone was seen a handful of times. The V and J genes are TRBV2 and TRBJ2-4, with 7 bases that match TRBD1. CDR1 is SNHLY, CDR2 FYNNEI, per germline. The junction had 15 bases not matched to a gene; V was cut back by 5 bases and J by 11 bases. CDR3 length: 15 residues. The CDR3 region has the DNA TGTGCCAGCAGTCTGCGAGGGGGCAAGGGGAACCTTCAGTACTTC. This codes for CASSLRGGKGNLQYF.

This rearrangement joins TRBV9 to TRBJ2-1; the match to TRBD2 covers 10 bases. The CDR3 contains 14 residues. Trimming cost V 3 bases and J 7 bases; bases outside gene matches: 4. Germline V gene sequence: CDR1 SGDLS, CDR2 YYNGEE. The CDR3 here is CASSASSGGNEQFF. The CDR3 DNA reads TGTGCCAGCAGCGCTTCTAGCGGGGGTAATGAGCAGTTCTTC.

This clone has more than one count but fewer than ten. CDR3 in amino acids: CASASGAGMNTEAFF. DNA of the CDR3: TGCGCCAGCGCTTCAGGCGCCGGTATGAACACTGAAGCTTTCTTT. The chain uses TRBV10-2 and TRBJ1-1; D unresolved. The CDR3 runs 15 residues. Trimming removed 8 bases at V and 0 bases at J, with 16 bases between. CDR1 WSHSY and CDR2 SAAADI come from the germline V gene.

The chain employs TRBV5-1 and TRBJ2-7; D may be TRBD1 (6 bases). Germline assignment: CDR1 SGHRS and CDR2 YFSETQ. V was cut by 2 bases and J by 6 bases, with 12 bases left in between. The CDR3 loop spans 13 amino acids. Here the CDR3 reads CASSFNTGLEQYV. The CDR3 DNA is TGCGCCAGCAGCTTTAATACAGGGCTCGAGCAGTACGTC.

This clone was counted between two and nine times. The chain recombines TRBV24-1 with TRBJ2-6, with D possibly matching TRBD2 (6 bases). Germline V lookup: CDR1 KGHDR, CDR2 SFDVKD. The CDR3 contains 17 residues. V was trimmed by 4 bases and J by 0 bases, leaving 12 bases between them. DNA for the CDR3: TGTGCCACCAGTGACGGGGGACCAAGCTCTGGGGCCAACGTCCTGACTTTC. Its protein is CATSDGGPSSGANVLTF.

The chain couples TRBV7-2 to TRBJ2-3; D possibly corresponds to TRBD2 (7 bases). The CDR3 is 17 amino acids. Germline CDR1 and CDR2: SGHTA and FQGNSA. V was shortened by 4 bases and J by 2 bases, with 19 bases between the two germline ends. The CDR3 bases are TGTGCCAGCAGCTACAAAGGGATTGGGGGGGCCACAGATACGCAGTATTTT. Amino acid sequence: CASSYKGIGGATDTQYF. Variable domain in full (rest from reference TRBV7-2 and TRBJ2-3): GAGVSQSPSNKVTEKGKDVELRCDPISGHTALYWYRQSLGQGLEFLIYFQGNSAPDKSGLPSDRFSAERTGGSVSTLTIQRTQQEDSAVYLCASSYKGIGGATDTQYFGPGTRLTVL.

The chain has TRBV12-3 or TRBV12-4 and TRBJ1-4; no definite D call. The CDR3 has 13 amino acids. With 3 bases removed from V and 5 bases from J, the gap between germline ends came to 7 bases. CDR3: CASSFGGNEKLFF. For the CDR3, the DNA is TGTGCCAGCAGTTTTGGCGGGAATGAAAAACTGTTTTTT.

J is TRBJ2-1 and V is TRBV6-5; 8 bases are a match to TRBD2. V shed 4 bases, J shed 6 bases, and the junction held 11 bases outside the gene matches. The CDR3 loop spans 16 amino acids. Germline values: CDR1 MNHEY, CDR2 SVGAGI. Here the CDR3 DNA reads TGTGCCAGCAGTTCGGGGGGGAGCGGATCTCGCAATGAGCAGTTCTTC. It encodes CASSSGGSGSRNEQFF.

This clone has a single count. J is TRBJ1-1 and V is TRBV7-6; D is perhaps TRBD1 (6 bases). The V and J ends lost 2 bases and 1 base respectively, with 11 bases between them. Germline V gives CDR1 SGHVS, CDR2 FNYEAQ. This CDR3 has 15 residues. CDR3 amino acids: CASSLIGTQNTEAFF. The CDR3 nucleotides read TGTGCCAGCAGCTTAATCGGGACACAGAACACTGAAGCTTTCTTT.

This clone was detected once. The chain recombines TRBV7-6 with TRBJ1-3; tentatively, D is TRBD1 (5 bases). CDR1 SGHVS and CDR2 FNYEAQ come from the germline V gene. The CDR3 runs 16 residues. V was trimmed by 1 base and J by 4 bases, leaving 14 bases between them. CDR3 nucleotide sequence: TGTGCCAGCAGCTTAGGACAGCCGGGTTTGGGAAACACCATATATTTT. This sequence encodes CASSLGQPGLGNTIYF.

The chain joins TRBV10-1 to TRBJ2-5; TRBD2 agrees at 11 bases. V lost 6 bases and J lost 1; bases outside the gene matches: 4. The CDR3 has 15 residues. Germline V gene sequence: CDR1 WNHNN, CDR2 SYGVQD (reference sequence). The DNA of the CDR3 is TGCGCCAGCAGCCGACTAGCGGGGTCCCAAGAGACCCAGTACTTC. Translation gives CASSRLAGSQETQYF.

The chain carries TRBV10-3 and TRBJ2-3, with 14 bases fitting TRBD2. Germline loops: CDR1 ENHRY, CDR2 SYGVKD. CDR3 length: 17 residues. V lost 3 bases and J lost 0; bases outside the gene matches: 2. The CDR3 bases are TGTGCCATCAGTGAAGGACTAGCGGGGGGCAGCACAGATACGCAGTATTTT. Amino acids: CAISEGLAGGSTDTQYF.

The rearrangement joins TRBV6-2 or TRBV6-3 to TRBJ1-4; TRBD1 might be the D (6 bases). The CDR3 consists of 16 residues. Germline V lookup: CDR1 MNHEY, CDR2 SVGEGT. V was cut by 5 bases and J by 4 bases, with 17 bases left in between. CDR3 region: CASSPPARGRNEKLFF. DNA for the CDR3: TGTGCCAGCAGTCCACCTGCCAGGGGCCGTAATGAAAAACTGTTTTTT.

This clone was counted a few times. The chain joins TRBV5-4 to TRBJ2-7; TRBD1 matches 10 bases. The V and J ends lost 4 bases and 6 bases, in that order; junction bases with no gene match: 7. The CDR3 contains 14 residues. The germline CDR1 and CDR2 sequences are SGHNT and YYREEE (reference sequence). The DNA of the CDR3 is TGTGCCAGCAGCAGGACAGGGGGAAGGGGCGAGCAGTACGTC. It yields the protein CASSRTGGRGEQYV.